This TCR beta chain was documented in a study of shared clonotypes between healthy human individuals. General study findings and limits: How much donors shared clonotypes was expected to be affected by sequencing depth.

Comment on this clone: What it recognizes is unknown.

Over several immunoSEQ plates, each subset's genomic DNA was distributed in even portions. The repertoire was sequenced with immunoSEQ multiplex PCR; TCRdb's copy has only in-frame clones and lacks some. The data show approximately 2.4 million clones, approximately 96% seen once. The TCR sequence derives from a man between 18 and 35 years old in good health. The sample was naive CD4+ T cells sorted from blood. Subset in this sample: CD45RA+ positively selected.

The CDR3 loop reads CASPLLPYEQYF. In nucleotides, the CDR3 is TGTGCCAGCCCCCTTTTACCCTACGAGCAGTACTTC. The gene calls are TRBV27 and TRBJ2-7; D not certain. Germline CDR1 reads MNHEY; CDR2 reads SMNVEV (reference sequence). The CDR3 has 12 amino acids. V was trimmed by 8 bases and J by 2 bases, leaving 10 bases between them.